This TCR beta chain was sequenced during a study of blood T cell repertoires in COVID-19. The junction had 9 bases not matched to a gene; V was cut back by 9 bases and J by 5 bases. Looked up from germline, CDR1 is SGHNT and CDR2 is YENEEA. The CDR3 has 13 amino acids. Participant-reported clinical history was the basis for cohort assignment. Donors of Cohort 3 who recovered were those that had two negative PCRs, clearance, or symptom resolution. This table comes from immunoSEQ multiplex PCR, and its TCRdb copy is limited to in-frame clones, with some not included. The sample records roughly 380,000 clones, roughly nine tenths being singletons.

The rearrangement uses TRBV11-3 and TRBJ2-7; 8 positions match TRBD1. Sequenced sample: PBMCs or T cells enriched from blood (not recorded which). This receptor was obtained from a woman in her twenties or thirties who had recovered from COVID-19. Here the CDR3 DNA reads TGTGCCAGTTCGGTTCAGGGGGCCAACGAGCAGTACTTC. It specifies CASSVQGANEQYF.